These T cell receptor beta chains were read from a single sample in a study of T cells after yellow fever vaccination. Each CDR3 protein gets one entry after TCRdb re-called the 5' RACE reads with MiXCR. Found here are about 53,000 distinct CDR3 sequences, roughly 6.9% of them singletons; the top ten hold approximately 41%. The starting material was CD8+ T cells sorted from PBMCs, obtained on the day of the first yellow fever vaccination. The receptors come from a man aged 18 to 29 who received the YFV17D yellow fever vaccine. Each CDR3 is given without its conserved first and last residue.

CDR3 length	V gene	J gene	CDR3 protein
15	TRBV5-1	TRBJ1-1	ASSSDGAIVMNTEAF
16	TRBV2	TRBJ2-7	ASSDRDPFRLFSYEQY
16	TRBV5-5	TRBJ2-3	ASSLQATRLASSGTQY
12	TRBV7-2	TRBJ2-7	ASRLGRGAYEQY
13	TRBV4-1	TRBJ1-2	ASSPAGVVALGYT
13	TRBV28	TRBJ2-5	ASSLTGTGSMTQY
14	TRBV7-9	TRBJ2-3	ASSHPRDRGADTQY
14	TRBV11-3	TRBJ2-2	ASSPRVSGDTGELF
15	TRBV7-8	TRBJ2-2	ASSPTVEPTDTGELF
10	TRBV12-3/TRBV12-4	TRBJ1-1	ASSFWNTEAF
13	TRBV6-5	TRBJ1-1	ASSYGGWVFTEAF
11	TRBV6-4	TRBJ2-3	ASSQRDTDTQY
12	TRBV6-2/TRBV6-3	TRBJ1-5	ASSNRGSHQPQH
12	TRBV24-1	TRBJ2-1	ATSEGLGFDEQF
12	TRBV19	TRBJ1-1	ASSLRAGGTEAF
13	TRBV6-5	TRBJ2-7	ASSSSGYPELEQY
13	TRBV7-2	TRBJ2-2	ASSQIGFNTGELF
12	TRBV5-1	TRBJ2-5	ASTPGQGVETQY
14	TRBV3-1	TRBJ2-6	ASSQDGGSGANVLN
13	TRBV7-9	TRBJ2-1	ASSRTSDSYNEQF
14	TRBV4-3	TRBJ2-2	ASSRDQGAGTGELF
13	TRBV6-2/TRBV6-3	TRBJ1-2	ASSRTRAANYGYT
14	TRBV7-9	TRBJ2-1	ASSFIVAGPFVEQF
14	TRBV4-3	TRBJ2-3	ASSQDRGGLPDTQY
15	TRBV21-1	TRBJ2-6	ASTQAGGRSGANVLT
12	TRBV12-3/TRBV12-4	TRBJ2-2	ASSFMGPGGELF
13	TRBV6-6	TRBJ2-1	ASSRRELGYNEQF
12	TRBV7-2	TRBJ2-2	ASSLDVYTGELF
12	TRBV6-4	TRBJ2-3	ASSDSKGTDTQY
12	TRBV6-5	TRBJ2-5	ASSYQQGGETQY
15	TRBV27	TRBJ1-2	ASSFIASVTSNYGYT
13	TRBV20-1	TRBJ2-5	SARDGGTVQETQY
9	TRBV7-9	TRBJ2-5	ASRTGETQY
12	TRBV12-3/TRBV12-4	TRBJ2-2	ASSYPHPTGELF
13	TRBV4-1	TRBJ1-2	ASSQGEGYRDGYT
14	TRBV7-8	TRBJ1-6	ASSLAEGSRRSPLH
11	TRBV18	TRBJ2-7	ASSPRESYEQY
12	TRBV20-1	TRBJ1-1	SAEGRASDTEAF